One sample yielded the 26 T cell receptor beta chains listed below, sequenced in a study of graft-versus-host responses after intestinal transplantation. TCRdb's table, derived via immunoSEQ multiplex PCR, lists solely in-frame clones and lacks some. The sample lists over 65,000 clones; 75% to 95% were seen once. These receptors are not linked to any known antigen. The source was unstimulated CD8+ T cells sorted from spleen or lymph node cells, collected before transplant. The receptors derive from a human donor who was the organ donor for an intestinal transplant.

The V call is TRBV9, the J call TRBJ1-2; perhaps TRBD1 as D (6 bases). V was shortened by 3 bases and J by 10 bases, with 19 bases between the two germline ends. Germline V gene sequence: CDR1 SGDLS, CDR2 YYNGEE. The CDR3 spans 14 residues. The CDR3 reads CASSGSQGTGFYTF. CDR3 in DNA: TGTGCCAGCAGCGGTAGTCAGGGGACGGGTTTCTACACCTTC.

The CDR3 is CASSLEGPYQETQYF. The CDR3 coding sequence is TGTGCCAGCAGTTTAGAAGGTCCGTACCAAGAGACCCAGTACTTC. The chain combines TRBV28 with TRBJ2-5; D not resolved. In germline, CDR1 is MDHEN, CDR2 SYDVKM. Trimming took 2 bases from V and 0 from J, leaving 10 bases between them. The CDR3 contains 15 residues.

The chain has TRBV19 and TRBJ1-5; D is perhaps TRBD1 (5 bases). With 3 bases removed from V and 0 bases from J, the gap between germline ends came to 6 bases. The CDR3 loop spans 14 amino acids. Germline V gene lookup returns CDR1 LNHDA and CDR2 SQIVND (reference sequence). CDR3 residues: CASSMGGSNQPQHF. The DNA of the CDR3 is TGTGCCAGTAGTATGGGGGGTAGCAATCAGCCCCAGCATTTT.

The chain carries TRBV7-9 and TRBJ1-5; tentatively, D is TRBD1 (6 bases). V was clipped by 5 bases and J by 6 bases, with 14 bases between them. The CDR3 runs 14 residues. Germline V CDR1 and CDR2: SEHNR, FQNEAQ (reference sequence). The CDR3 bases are TGTGCCAGCAGCCCACCCGGGGGCACTCAGCCCCAGCATTTT. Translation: CASSPPGGTQPQHF.

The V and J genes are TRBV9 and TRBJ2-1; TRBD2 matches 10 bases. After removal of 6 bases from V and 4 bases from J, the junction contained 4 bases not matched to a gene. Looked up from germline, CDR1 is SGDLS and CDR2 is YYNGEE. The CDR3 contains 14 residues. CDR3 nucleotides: TGTGCCAGCAACAGCGGGAGGGCTTACAATGAGCAGTTCTTC. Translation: CASNSGRAYNEQFF.

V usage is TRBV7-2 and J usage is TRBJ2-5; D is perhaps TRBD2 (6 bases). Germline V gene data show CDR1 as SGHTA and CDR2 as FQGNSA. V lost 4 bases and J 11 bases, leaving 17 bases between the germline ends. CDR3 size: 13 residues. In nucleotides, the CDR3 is TGTGCCAGCAGCTCGCCACCGGGACTGGAGCAGTACTTC. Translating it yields CASSSPPGLEQYF.

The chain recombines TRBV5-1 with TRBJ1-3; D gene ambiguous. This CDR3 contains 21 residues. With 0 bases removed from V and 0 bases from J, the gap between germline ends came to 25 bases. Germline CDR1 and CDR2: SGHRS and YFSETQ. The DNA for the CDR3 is TGCGCCAGCAGCTTGGTTCAAACGAATTTCACATCAGGTAGCTCTGGAAACACCATATATTTT. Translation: CASSLVQTNFTSGSSGNTIYF.

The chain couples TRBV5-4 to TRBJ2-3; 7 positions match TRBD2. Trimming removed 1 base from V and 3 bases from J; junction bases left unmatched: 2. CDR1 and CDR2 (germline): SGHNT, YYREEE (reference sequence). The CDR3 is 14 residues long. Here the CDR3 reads CASSLKLATDTQYF. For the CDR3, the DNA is TGTGCCAGCAGCTTGAAACTAGCGACAGATACGCAGTATTTT.

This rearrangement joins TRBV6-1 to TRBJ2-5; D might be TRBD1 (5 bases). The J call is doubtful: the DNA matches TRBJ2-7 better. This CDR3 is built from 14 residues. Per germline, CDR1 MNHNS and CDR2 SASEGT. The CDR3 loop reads CASSVGAPTYEQYF. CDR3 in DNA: TGTGCCAGCAGTGTAGGGGCCCCCACCTACGAGCAGTACTTC.

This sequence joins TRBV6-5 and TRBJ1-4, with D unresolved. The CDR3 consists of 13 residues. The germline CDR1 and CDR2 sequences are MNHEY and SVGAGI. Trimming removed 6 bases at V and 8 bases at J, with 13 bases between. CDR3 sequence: CASSTLGREKLFF. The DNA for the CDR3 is TGTGCCAGCAGCACTCTGGGGAGGGAAAAACTGTTTTTT.

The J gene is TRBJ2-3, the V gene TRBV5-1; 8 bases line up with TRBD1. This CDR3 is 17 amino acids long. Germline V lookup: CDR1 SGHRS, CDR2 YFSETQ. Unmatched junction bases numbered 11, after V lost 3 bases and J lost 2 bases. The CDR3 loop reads CASSWGGGQGNTDTQYF. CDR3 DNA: TGCGCCAGCAGCTGGGGTGGCGGACAGGGCAACACAGATACGCAGTATTTT. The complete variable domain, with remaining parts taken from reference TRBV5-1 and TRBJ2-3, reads KAGVTQTPRYLIKTRGQQVTLSCSPISGHRSVSWYQQTPGQGLQFLFEYFSETQRNKGNFPGRFSGRQFSNSRSEMNVSTLELGDSALYLCASSWGGGQGNTDTQYFGPGTRLTVL.

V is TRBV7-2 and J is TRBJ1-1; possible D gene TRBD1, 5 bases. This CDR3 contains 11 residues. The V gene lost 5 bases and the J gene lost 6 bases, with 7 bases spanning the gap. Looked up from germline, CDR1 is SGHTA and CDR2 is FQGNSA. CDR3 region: CASSEGAEAFF. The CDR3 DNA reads TGTGCCAGCAGCGAAGGGGCTGAAGCTTTCTTT.

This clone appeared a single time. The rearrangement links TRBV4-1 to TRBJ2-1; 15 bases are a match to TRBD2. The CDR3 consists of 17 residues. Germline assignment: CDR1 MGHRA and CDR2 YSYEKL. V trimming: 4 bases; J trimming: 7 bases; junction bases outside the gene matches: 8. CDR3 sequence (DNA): TGCGCCAGCAGCCCCCAGGGACTAGCGGGAGGCACTAATGAGCAGTTCTTC. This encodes CASSPQGLAGGTNEQFF.

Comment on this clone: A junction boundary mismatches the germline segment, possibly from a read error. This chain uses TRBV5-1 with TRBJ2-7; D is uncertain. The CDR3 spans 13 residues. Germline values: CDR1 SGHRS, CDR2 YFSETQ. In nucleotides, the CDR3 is TGCGCCAGCAGCTTAGTTGGCTCCCACGAGCAGTACTTC. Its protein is CASSLVGSHEQYF.

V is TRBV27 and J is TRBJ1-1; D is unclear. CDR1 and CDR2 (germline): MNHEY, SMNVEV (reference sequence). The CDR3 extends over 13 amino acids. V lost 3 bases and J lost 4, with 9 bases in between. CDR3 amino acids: CASSFLRGTEAFF. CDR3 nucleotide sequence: TGTGCCAGCAGTTTCCTGCGGGGCACTGAAGCTTTCTTT.

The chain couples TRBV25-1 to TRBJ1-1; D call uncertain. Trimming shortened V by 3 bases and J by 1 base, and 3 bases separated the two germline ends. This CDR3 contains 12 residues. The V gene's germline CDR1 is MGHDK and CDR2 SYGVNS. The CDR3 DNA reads TGTGCCAGCAGTGACTGGAACACTGAAGCTTTCTTT. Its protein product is CASSDWNTEAFF.

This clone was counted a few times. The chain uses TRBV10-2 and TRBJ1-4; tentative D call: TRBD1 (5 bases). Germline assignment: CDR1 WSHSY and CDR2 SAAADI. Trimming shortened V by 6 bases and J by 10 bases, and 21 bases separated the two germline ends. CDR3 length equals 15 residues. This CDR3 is CASRGRGGGRLKLFF. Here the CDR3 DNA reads TGCGCCAGCAGGGGACGAGGCGGAGGTCGTCTAAAACTGTTTTTT.

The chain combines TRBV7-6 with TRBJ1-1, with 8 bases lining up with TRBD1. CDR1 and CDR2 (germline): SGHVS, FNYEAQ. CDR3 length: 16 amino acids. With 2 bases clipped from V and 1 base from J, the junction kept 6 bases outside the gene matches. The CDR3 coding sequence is TGTGCCAGCAGCTTACCCGACAGGGGACAGAACACTGAAGCTTTCTTT. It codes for CASSLPDRGQNTEAFF.

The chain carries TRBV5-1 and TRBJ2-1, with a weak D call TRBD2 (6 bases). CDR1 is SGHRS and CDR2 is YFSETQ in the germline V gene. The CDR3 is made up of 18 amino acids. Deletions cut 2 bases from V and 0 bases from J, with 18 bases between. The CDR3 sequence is CASSFPLGLPSSYNEQFF. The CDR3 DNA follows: TGCGCCAGCAGCTTCCCCCTCGGACTACCCAGCTCCTACAATGAGCAGTTCTTC.

CDR3 amino acids: CASSPPRDLYGYTF. CDR3 sequence (DNA): TGCGCCAGCAGCCCACCCCGGGACCTCTATGGCTACACCTTC. V usage is TRBV4-1 and J usage is TRBJ1-2; TRBD1 might be the D (5 bases). This CDR3 comprises 14 residues. V dropped 4 bases and J dropped 4 bases, with 13 bases sitting between them. Germline CDR1 and CDR2: MGHRA and YSYEKL.

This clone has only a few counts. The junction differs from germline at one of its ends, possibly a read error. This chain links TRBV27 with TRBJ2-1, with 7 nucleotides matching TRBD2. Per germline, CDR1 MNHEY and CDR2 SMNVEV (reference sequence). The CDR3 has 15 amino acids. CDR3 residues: CAGSLMRGSYNEQFF. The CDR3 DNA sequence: TGTGCCGGCAGTTTGATGCGGGGGAGCTACAATGAGCAGTTCTTC.

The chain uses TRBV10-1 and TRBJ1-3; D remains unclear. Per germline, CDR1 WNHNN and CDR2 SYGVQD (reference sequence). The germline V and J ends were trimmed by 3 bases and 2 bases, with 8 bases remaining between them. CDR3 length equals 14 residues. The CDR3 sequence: CASSDGETGNTIYF. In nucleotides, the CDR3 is TGCGCCAGCAGTGATGGGGAGACTGGAAACACCATATATTTT.

The CDR3 region is CASSLGGTEKLFF. The CDR3 nucleotides read TGCGCCAGCAGCCTAGGTGGGACCGAAAAACTGTTTTTT. The V gene is TRBV4-1, the J gene TRBJ1-4; possible D gene TRBD1, 5 bases. CDR1 MGHRA and CDR2 YSYEKL come from the germline V gene. This CDR3 comprises 13 residues. Deletions cut 4 bases from V and 8 bases from J, with 11 bases between.

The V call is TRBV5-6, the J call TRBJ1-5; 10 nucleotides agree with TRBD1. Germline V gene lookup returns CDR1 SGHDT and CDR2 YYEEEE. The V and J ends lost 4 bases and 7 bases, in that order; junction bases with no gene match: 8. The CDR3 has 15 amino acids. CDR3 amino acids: CASSLVGQGRQPQHF. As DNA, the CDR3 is TGTGCCAGCAGCCTTGTGGGACAGGGGAGGCAGCCCCAGCATTTT.

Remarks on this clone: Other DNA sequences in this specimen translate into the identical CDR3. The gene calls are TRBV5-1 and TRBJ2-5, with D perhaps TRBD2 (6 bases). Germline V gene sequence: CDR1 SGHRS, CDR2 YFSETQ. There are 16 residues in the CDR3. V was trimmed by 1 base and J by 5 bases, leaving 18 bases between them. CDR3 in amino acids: CASSLSRLEGGETQYF. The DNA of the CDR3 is TGCGCCAGCAGCTTGTCTAGACTAGAGGGTGGGGAGACCCAGTACTTC.

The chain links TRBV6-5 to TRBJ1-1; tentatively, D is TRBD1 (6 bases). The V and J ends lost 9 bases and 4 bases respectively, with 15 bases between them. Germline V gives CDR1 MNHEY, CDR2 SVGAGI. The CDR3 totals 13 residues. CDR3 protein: CASLRGGGTEAFF. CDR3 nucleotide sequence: TGTGCCAGTCTTAGGGGGGGTGGCACTGAAGCTTTCTTT.